Detailed here is one TCR beta chain. Germline CDR1 is MDHEN and CDR2 is SYDVKM. This CDR3 contains 10 residues. Trimming left V 7 bases short and J 7 bases short, with 8 bases between. Authors' methods: Amplification with reference gene primers provided the estimates of nucleated cell counts. Only in-frame clones appear in the TCRdb table, and some are missing; sequencing was by immunoSEQ multiplex PCR. For V, J and clone size, that table is used; D and trimming come from the DNA. The sample consists of under 55,000 clones, 70% to 85% of them appearing once. These data originate in a study of blood T cell repertoires in COVID-19. As for the study in general: Researchers got acute and convalescent COVID-19 samples from the United States, Italy and Spain. Nucleic acid was either cDNA or gDNA, and it came from T cells, B-cell-depleted T cells, or PBMCs.

The chain joins TRBV28 to TRBJ2-7; a possible D gene is TRBD2 (6 bases). The TCR sequence derives from a human donor in a cohort sampled during active COVID-19. Sequencing was carried out using peripheral blood. The CDR3 is CASMAGEQYF. The CDR3 bases are TGTGCCAGCATGGCGGGAGAGCAGTACTTC.